Below, one T cell receptor beta chain is given with its context. Regions amplified from RNA transcripts were the TCR beta CDR3 regions. Using the HTBI primer set, a first-round RT-PCR was run on the TCR CDR3. In TCRdb, the multiplex PCR reads were re-called with MiXCR into one record per CDR3 protein. Counted here are 550,000 to 600,000 distinct CDR3 sequences, 11% to 15% occurring once; the ten biggest clones make up about 7%. These data are taken from a study of T cells in Graves' hyperthyroidism and ophthalmopathy. CDR3 length: 15 residues. The ends lost 5 bases at V and 5 bases at J; junction bases unmatched: 4. The V gene's germline CDR1 is SGHAT and CDR2 FQNNGV.

This receptor was taken from a young woman with Graves' ophthalmopathy. The sample taken for sequencing was blood. The chain recombines TRBV11-2 with TRBJ1-6, with 9 bases fitting TRBD1. The CDR3 protein is CASSKTGGHNSPLHF. Here the CDR3 DNA reads TGTGCCAGCAGCAAGACAGGGGGGCATAATTCACCCCTCCACTTT.